This T cell receptor beta chain was recorded in a study of control samples from healthy donors and cancer patients. With 0 bases removed from V and 4 bases from J, the gap between germline ends came to 1 base. The CDR3 contains 12 residues. Germline CDR1 reads LGHNA; CDR2 reads YSLEER. The repertoire was sequenced with immunoSEQ multiplex PCR; TCRdb's copy has only in-frame clones and lacks some. This sample has 110,000 to 150,000 clones; roughly 94% occur once, and the top ten carry around 12%. The TCR was taken from a man in his forties in good health. Sequencing was carried out using blood. The chain combines TRBV4-3 with TRBJ2-1, with no clear D. DNA for the CDR3: TGCGCCAGCAGCCAAGATTACAATGAGCAGTTCTTC. It translates to CASSQDYNEQFF.